The 11 T cell receptor beta chains listed next were all sequenced from one sample in a study of vaccination and CD4 T cells after COVID-19 (dated by TCRdb to between 2021 and 2022). Libraries were constructed by PCR. Instrument on record: Illumina iSeq 100. At the Johns Hopkins FTIC core, DNA from the cultured CD4+ T cells underwent TCR sequencing with the Oncomine TCR Beta short-read assay. Starting from the raw public reads, TCRdb applied fastp trimming at Q25, assembled clones with MiXCR and retained in-frame beta chains. Every entry covers one CDR3 protein and lists the most common genes and DNA from its rows. For this sample the table gives about 8,900 distinct CDR3 sequences, of which approximately 64% were detected only once. The top ten constitute 30% of the sample. The intended sense of this specimen's treatment or condition label: approximately nine-day PBMC culture with coronavirus spike peptide pools or control peptides (ViraFEST assay).

Their antigens remain unidentified. Source material: CD4+ T cells from blood, cultured in vitro. These receptors were collected from a human donor who had recovered from COVID-19.

V gene TRBV4-3 combines with J gene TRBJ1-2; D is unresolved. The CDR3 consists of 14 residues. Looked up from germline, CDR1 is LGHNA and CDR2 is YSLEER. The V end was cut by 0 bases, the J end by 8 bases, with 13 bases between. CDR3: CASSQDKARSGYTF. The CDR3 DNA is TGCGCCAGCAGCCAAGATAAGGCCCGTTCCGGCTACACCTTC.

This clonotype has a handful of counts. The chain links TRBV27 to TRBJ1-2; 11 bases agree with TRBD1. The V segment lost 3 bases and the J segment 7 bases; nucleotides outside the gene matches: 7. The CDR3 covers 15 residues. Germline CDR1 reads MNHEY; CDR2 reads SMNVEV (reference sequence). The CDR3 loop reads CASSFSDRGLGGYTF. Written as DNA, the CDR3 is TGTGCCAGCAGTTTCTCGGACAGGGGGCTAGGTGGCTACACCTTC.

This clonotype was seen a few times. This sequence joins TRBV11-3 and TRBJ2-3, with D hard to call. Per germline, CDR1 SGHNT and CDR2 YENEEA. The CDR3 sequence is 11 residues long. V dropped 3 bases and J dropped 6 bases, with 4 bases sitting between them. This CDR3 is CASSFFDTQYF. CDR3 sequence (DNA): TGTGCCAGCAGCTTCTTTGATACGCAGTATTTT.

The rearrangement joins TRBV20-1 to TRBJ1-4; no clear D gene. This CDR3 contains 15 residues. Per germline, CDR1 DFQATT and CDR2 SNEGSKA (reference sequence). V was shortened by 0 bases and J by 14 bases, with 22 bases between the two germline ends. The DNA of the CDR3 is TGCAGTGCTAGAGATCCCCGGCCTAATGAAAAACTTCTGTTTTTT. Translated, it gives CSARDPRPNEKLLFF.

The rearrangement joins TRBV28 to TRBJ1-5; 7 nucleotides line up with TRBD1. The germline V gene has CDR1 MDHEN and CDR2 SYDVKM. The CDR3 is 15 residues long. The trim removed 6 bases at V and 6 bases at J, leaving 11 bases unmatched. In DNA, the CDR3 is TGTGCCAGCAGCCCGACAGGGTCGGGAGGTCAGCCCCAGCATTTT. Translated: CASSPTGSGGQPQHF. Complete variable domain (other parts from reference TRBV28 and TRBJ1-5): DVKVTQSSRYLVKRTGEKVFLECVQDMDHENMFWYRQDPGLGLRLIYFSYDVKMKEKGDIPEGYSVSREKKERFSLILESASTNQTSMYLCASSPTGSGGQPQHFGDGTRLSIL.

This clonotype was recorded once. The chain is built from TRBV2 and TRBJ2-1; possible D gene TRBD1, 6 bases. The germline CDR1 and CDR2 sequences are SNHLY and FYNNEI. The CDR3 covers 13 residues. V lost 5 bases and J lost 7, with 12 bases in between. The CDR3, as DNA: TGTGCCAGCAGTACAGGGCTATTAAATGAGCAGTTCTTC. Protein: CASSTGLLNEQFF.

The V and J genes are TRBV27 and TRBJ2-3; weak D call: TRBD2 (6 bases). Per germline, CDR1 MNHEY and CDR2 SMNVEV (reference sequence). CDR3 size: 15 residues. Trimming cost V 4 bases and J 2 bases, with 13 bases left between them. This chain's CDR3 is CASSSPRGITDTQYF. In nucleotides, the CDR3 is TGTGCCAGCAGTTCCCCCCGGGGGATCACAGATACGCAGTATTTT.

The chain couples TRBV7-2 to TRBJ2-7, with 11 bases that match TRBD2. Germline V lookup: CDR1 SGHTA, CDR2 FQGNSA. This CDR3 has 13 residues. Losses at the gene ends were 7 bases for V and 4 bases for J; bases not matched to a gene: 3. The CDR3, as DNA: TGTGCCAGCACCCGGACTAGCGGGTACGAGCAGTACTTC. It encodes CASTRTSGYEQYF.

The J gene is TRBJ1-5, the V gene TRBV12-3 or TRBV12-4, with D unclear. Trimming stripped 6 bases from V and 5 bases from J, with 8 bases between. CDR3 length: 12 amino acids. The CDR3 DNA reads as TGTGCCAGCAGACGGTGGGATCAGCCCCAGCATTTT. Protein product: CASRRWDQPQHF.

The CDR3, as DNA: TGTGCCAGCAGTGGGAGACAGGGGCTGTTCTCTGGAAACACCATATATTTT. This codes for CASSGRQGLFSGNTIYF. The J gene is TRBJ1-3, the V gene TRBV2, with 8 bases lining up with TRBD1. V lost 4 bases to trimming and J lost 0 bases; unmatched junction nucleotides: 8. The CDR3 is 17 amino acids. The germline CDR1 and CDR2 sequences are SNHLY and FYNNEI. Combining the CDR3 with reference TRBV2 and TRBJ1-3 gives the whole variable domain EPEVTQTPSHQVTQMGQEVILRCVPISNHLYFYWYRQILGQKVEFLVSFYNNEISEKSEIFDDQFSVERPDGSNFTLKIRSTKLEDSAMYFCASSGRQGLFSGNTIYFGEGSWLTVV.

This clonotype was counted only a few times. CDR3 amino acids: CSAPHSATYEQYF. The CDR3 nucleotides read TGCAGTGCCCCCCATAGCGCCACCTACGAGCAGTACTTC. The chain combines TRBV20-1 with TRBJ2-7; possible D gene TRBD2, 5 bases. The CDR3 has 13 residues. CDR1 and CDR2 (germline): DFQATT, SNEGSKA (reference sequence). The V and J ends lost 6 bases and 2 bases respectively, with 14 bases between them.